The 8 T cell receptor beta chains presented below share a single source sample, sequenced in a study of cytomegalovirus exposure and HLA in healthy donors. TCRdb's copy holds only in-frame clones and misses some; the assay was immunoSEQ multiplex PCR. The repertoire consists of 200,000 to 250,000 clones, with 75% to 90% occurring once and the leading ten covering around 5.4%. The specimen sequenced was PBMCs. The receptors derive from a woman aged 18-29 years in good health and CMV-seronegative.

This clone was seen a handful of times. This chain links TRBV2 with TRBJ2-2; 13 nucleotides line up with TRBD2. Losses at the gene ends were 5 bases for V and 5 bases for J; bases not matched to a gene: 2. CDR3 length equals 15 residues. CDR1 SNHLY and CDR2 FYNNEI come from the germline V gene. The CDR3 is CASSRGLAGTGELFF. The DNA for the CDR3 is TGTGCCAGCAGTCGGGGACTAGCGGGGACCGGGGAGCTGTTTTTT.

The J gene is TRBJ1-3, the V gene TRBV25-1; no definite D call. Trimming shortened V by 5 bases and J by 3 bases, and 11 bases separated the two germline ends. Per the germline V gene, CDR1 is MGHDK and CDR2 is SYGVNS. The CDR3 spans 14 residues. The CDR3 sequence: CASSLRGFGNTIYF. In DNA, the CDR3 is TGTGCCAGCAGTTTAAGAGGGTTTGGAAACACCATATATTTT.

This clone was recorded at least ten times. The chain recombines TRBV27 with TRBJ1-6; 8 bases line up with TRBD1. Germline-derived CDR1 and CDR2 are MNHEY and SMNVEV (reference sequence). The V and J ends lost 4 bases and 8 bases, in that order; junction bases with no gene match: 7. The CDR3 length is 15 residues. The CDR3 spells CASSSGQGDHSPLHF. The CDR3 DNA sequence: TGTGCCAGCAGTTCCGGACAGGGTGATCATTCACCCCTCCACTTT.

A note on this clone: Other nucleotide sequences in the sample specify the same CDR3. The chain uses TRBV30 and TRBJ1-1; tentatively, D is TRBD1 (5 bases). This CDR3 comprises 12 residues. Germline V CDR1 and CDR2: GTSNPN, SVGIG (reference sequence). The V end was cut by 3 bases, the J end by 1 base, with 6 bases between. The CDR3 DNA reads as TGTGCCTGGAGCAGGGAGAACACTGAAGCTTTCTTT. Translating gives CAWSRENTEAFF.

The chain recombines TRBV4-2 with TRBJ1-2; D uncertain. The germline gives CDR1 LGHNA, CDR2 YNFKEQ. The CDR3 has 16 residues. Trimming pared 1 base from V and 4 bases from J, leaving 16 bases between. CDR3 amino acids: CASSQAVAEETYGYTF. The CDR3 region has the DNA TGTGCCAGCAGCCAAGCCGTAGCAGAAGAGACCTATGGCTACACCTTC.

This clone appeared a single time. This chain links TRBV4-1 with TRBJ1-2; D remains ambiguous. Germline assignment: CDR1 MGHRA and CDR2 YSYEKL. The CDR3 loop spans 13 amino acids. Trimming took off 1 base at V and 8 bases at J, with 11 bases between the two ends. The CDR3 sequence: CASSQVGRPGYTF. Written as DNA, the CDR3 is TGCGCCAGCAGCCAAGTAGGTCGTCCAGGCTACACCTTC.

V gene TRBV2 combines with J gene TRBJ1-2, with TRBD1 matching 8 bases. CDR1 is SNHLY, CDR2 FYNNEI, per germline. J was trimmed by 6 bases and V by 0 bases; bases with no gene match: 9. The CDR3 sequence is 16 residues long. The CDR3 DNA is TGTGCCAGCAGTGAAGCAGGGGTGGGACAGGCGAATGGCTACACCTTC. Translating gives CASSEAGVGQANGYTF.

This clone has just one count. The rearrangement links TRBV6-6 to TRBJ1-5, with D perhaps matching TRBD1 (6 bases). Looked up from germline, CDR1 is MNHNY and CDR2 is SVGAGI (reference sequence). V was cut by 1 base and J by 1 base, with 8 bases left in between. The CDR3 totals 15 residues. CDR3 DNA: TGTGCCAGCAGTTACTTGGGGGCGAGCAATCAGCCCCAGCATTTT. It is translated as CASSYLGASNQPQHF.